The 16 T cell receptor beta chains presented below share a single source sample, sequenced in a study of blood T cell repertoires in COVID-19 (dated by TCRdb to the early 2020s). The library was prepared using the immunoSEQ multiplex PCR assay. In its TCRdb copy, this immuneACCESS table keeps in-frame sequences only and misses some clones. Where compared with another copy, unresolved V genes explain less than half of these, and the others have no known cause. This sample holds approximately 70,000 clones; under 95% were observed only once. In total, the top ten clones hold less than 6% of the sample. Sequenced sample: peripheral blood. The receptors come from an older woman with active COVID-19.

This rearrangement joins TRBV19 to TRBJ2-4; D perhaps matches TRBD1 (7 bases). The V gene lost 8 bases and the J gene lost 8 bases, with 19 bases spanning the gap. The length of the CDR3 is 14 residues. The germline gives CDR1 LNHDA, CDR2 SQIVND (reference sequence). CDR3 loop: CASRLGTVGDIQYF. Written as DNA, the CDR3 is TGTGCCAGTCGACTAGGGACAGTAGGGGACATTCAGTACTTC.

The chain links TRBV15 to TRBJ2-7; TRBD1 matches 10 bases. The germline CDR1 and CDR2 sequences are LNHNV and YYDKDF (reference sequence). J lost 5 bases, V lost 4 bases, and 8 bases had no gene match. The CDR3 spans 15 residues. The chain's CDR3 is CATSISGTGAHEQYF. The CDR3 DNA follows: TGTGCCACCAGCATTTCCGGGACAGGGGCCCACGAGCAGTACTTC. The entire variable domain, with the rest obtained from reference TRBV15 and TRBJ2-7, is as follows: DAMVIQNPRYQVTQFGKPVTLSCSQTLNHNVMYWYQQKSSQAPKLLFHYYDKDFNNEADTPDNFQSRRPNTSFCFLDIRSPGLGDTAMYLCATSISGTGAHEQYFGPGTRLTVT.

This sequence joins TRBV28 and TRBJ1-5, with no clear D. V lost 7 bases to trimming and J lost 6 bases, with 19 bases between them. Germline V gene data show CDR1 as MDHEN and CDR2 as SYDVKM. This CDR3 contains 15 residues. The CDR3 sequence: CASTPLREGGQPQHF. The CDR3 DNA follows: TGTGCCAGCACCCCCCTGAGGGAAGGCGGTCAGCCCCAGCATTTT.

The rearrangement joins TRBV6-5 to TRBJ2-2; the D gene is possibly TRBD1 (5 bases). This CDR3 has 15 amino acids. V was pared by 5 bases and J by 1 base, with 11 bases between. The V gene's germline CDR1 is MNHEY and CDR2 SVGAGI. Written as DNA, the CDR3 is TGTGCCAGCAGTAAGACAGTCTTGAACACCGGGGAGCTGTTTTTT. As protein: CASSKTVLNTGELFF.

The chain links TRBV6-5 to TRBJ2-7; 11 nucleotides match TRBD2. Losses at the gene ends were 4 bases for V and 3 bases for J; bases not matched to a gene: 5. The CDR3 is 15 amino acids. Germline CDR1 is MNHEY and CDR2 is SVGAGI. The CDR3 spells CASSLGLAENYEQYF. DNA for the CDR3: TGTGCCAGCAGTTTGGGACTAGCGGAAAACTACGAGCAGTACTTC.

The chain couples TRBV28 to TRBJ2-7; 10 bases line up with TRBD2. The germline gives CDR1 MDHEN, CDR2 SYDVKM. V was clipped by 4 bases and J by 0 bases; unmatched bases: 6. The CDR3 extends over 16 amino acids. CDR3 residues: CASSSPTSGTSYEQYF. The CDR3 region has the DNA TGTGCCAGCAGTTCCCCCACTAGCGGGACCTCCTACGAGCAGTACTTC.

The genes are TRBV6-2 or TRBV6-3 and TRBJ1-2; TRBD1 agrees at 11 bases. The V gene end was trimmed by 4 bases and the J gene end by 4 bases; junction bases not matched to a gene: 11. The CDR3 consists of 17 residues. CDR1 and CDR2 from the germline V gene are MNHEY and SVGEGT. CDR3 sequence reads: CASSSAGQGDVGYGYTF. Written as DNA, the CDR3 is TGTGCCAGCAGTTCAGCGGGACAGGGGGACGTAGGCTATGGCTACACCTTC.

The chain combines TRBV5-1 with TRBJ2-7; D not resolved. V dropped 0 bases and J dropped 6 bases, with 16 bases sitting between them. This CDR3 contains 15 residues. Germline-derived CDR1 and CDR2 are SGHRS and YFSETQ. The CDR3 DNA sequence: TGCGCCAGCAGCTTGGCCTTCGGGTTATTCCTCGAGCAGTACTTC. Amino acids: CASSLAFGLFLEQYF.

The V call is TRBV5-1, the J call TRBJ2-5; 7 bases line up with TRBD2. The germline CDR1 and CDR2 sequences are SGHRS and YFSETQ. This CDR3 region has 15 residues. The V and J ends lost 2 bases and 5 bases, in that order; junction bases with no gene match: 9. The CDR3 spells CASSFYGGGRETQYF. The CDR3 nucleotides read TGCGCCAGCAGCTTTTACGGGGGAGGGCGCGAGACCCAGTACTTC.

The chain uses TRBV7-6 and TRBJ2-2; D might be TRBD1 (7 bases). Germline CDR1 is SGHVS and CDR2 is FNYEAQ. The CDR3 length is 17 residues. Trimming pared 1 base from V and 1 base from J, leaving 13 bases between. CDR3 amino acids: CASSLGAGQMNTGELFF. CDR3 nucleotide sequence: TGTGCCAGCAGCTTAGGGGCGGGACAGATGAACACCGGGGAGCTGTTTTTT.

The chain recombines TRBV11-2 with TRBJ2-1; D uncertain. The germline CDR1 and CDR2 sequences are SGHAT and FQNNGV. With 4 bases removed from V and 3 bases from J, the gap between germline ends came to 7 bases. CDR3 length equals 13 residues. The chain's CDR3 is CASSYGLYNEQFF. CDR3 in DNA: TGTGCCAGCAGCTATGGGCTCTACAATGAGCAGTTCTTC.

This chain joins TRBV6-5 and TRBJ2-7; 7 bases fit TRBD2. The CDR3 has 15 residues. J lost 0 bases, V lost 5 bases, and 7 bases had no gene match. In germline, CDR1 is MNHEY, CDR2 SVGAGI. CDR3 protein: CASSKQTSPSYEQYF. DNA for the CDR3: TGTGCCAGCAGTAAACAGACTAGCCCCTCCTACGAGCAGTACTTC.

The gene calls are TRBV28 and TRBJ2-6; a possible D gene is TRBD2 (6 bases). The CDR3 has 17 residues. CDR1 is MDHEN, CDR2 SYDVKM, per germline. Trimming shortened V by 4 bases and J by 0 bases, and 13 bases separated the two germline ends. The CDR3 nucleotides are TGTGCCAGCAGTTCCGGGAGATCCTTCTCTGGGGCCAACGTCCTGACTTTC. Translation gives CASSSGRSFSGANVLTF.

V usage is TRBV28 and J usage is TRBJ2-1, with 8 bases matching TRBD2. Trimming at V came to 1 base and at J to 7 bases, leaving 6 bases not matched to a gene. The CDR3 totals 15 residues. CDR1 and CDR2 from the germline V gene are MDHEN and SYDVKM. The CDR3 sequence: CASSLLAGIGNEQFF. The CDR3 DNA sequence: TGTGCCAGCAGTTTATTAGCGGGAATTGGAAATGAGCAGTTCTTC.

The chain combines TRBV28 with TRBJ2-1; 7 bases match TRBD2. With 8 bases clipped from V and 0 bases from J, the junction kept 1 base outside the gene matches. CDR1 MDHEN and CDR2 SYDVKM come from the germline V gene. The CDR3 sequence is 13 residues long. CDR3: CASRDYSYNEQFF. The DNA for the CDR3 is TGTGCCAGCCGGGACTACTCCTACAATGAGCAGTTCTTC.

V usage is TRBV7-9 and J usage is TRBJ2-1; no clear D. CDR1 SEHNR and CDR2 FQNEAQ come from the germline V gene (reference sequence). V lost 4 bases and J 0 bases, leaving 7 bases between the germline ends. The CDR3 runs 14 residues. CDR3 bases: TGTGCCAGCAGCTCCCGCGGCTCCTACAATGAGCAGTTCTTC. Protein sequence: CASSSRGSYNEQFF.